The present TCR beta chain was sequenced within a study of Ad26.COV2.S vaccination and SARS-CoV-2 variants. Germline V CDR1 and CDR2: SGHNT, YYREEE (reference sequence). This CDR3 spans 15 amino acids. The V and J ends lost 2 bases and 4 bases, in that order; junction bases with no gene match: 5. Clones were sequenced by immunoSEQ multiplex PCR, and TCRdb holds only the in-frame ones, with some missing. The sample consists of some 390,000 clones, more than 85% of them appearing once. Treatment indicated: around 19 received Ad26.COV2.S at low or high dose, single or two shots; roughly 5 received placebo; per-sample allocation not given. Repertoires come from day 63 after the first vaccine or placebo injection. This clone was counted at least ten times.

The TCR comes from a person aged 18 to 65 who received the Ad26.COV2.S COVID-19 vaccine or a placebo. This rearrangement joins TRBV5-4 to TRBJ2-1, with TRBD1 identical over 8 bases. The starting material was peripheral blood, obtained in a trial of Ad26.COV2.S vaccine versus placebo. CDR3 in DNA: TGTGCCAGCAGCTTATCAGGGGGCGGTTACAATGAGCAGTTCTTC. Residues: CASSLSGGGYNEQFF. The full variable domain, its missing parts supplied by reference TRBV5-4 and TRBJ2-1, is ETGVTQSPTHLIKTRGQQVTLRCSSQSGHNTVSWYQQALGQGPQFIFQYYREEENGRGNFPPRFSGLQFPNYSSELNVNALELDDSALYLCASSLSGGGYNEQFFGPGTRLTVL.